These 18 T cell receptor beta chains share one sample of origin, sequenced in a study of blood T cell repertoires in COVID-19. The repertoire was sequenced with immunoSEQ multiplex PCR; TCRdb's copy has only in-frame clones and lacks some. The data hold roughly 170,000 clones, with 86% observed a single time. The sample comprised peripheral blood. The receptors come from a man in his sixties or seventies with active or convalescent COVID-19.

The chain links TRBV19 to TRBJ1-5; D uncertain. CDR1 is LNHDA, CDR2 SQIVND, per germline (reference sequence). The germline V and J ends were trimmed by 1 base and 4 bases, with 8 bases remaining between them. This CDR3 is built from 14 residues. CDR3 residues: CASSIVLRNQPQHF. The CDR3 nucleotides read TGTGCCAGTAGTATAGTTCTCAGAAATCAGCCCCAGCATTTT.

The chain couples TRBV5-1 to TRBJ2-5; 11 bases are a match to TRBD2. CDR3 length: 16 amino acids. The V gene end was trimmed by 2 bases and the J gene end by 7 bases; junction bases not matched to a gene: 10. Germline loops: CDR1 SGHRS, CDR2 YFSETQ. The CDR3 reads CASSFLASGRRVTQYF. In nucleotides, the CDR3 is TGCGCCAGCAGCTTTTTGGCTAGCGGGAGGAGGGTGACCCAGTACTTC. Full variable domain (missing parts from reference TRBV5-1 and TRBJ2-5): KAGVTQTPRYLIKTRGQQVTLSCSPISGHRSVSWYQQTPGQGLQFLFEYFSETQRNKGNFPGRFSGRQFSNSRSEMNVSTLELGDSALYLCASSFLASGRRVTQYFGPGTRLLVL.

The genes are TRBV27 and TRBJ1-5, with TRBD1 as a possible D gene (5 bases). This CDR3 comprises 12 residues. Germline V gives CDR1 MNHEY, CDR2 SMNVEV (reference sequence). V shed 6 bases and J shed 7 bases, with 10 bases lying between them. CDR3 nucleotide sequence: TGTGCCAGCAGCGCTAGGGGACAGCCCCAGCATTTT. Protein product: CASSARGQPQHF.

The chain uses TRBV15 and TRBJ2-7; D is perhaps TRBD2 (6 bases). The germline gives CDR1 LNHNV, CDR2 YYDKDF (reference sequence). This CDR3 is 15 amino acids long. The germline V and J ends were trimmed by 0 bases and 2 bases, with 11 bases remaining between them. The CDR3 DNA reads as TGTGCCACCAGCAGAGATCACGGCGGGACCTACGAGCAGTACTTC. Protein: CATSRDHGGTYEQYF.

J is TRBJ1-1 and V is TRBV7-8, with D perhaps TRBD1 (5 bases). CDR1 SGHVS and CDR2 FQNEAQ come from the germline V gene. V was cut by 2 bases and J by 1 base, with 11 bases left in between. The CDR3 loop spans 15 amino acids. CDR3 coding DNA: TGTGCCAGCAGCTTAAACAGGAATACGAACACTGAAGCTTTCTTT. Amino acids: CASSLNRNTNTEAFF.

This rearrangement joins TRBV2 to TRBJ2-1, with TRBD2 identical over 12 bases. The CDR3 runs to 16 residues. The J segment lost 6 bases and the V segment lost 6 bases, leaving 9 bases of the junction unmatched. In germline, CDR1 is SNHLY, CDR2 FYNNEI. The chain's CDR3 is CASRLLAGGTSNEQFF. For the CDR3, the DNA is TGTGCCAGCAGACTACTAGCGGGGGGAACATCCAATGAGCAGTTCTTC.

The rearrangement uses TRBV4-3 and TRBJ2-3; D uncertain. Trimming removed 2 bases from V and 5 bases from J, with 11 bases in between. This CDR3 has 14 residues. Germline V CDR1 and CDR2: LGHNA, YSLEER. The CDR3 protein is CASSQRTPRDTQYF. The CDR3 DNA is TGCGCCAGCAGCCAACGAACTCCGAGAGATACGCAGTATTTT.

The V call is TRBV10-3, the J call TRBJ2-7; possibly TRBD1 for D (6 bases). The ends were cut back, 3 bases at V and 1 base at J, with 7 bases in the middle. CDR1 is ENHRY, CDR2 SYGVKD, per germline. CDR3 size: 13 residues. CDR3 protein: CAISDGQSYEQYF. As DNA, the CDR3 is TGTGCCATCAGTGATGGACAGTCCTACGAGCAGTACTTC.

This chain links TRBV11-2 with TRBJ2-3; maybe TRBD1 (6 bases). V dropped 5 bases and J dropped 2 bases, with 14 bases sitting between them. The CDR3 runs to 15 residues. The V gene's germline CDR1 is SGHAT and CDR2 FQNNGV. CDR3 amino acids: CASSKGQGFTDTQYF. The CDR3 DNA reads as TGTGCCAGCAGCAAGGGGCAGGGGTTCACAGATACGCAGTATTTT.

This clone was found a few times. This chain joins TRBV5-4 and TRBJ1-5, with D possibly TRBD1 on 5 matching bases. This CDR3 contains 14 residues. Between the trimmed V and J ends, which lost 2 bases and 7 bases, there was a span of 13 bases. CDR1 and CDR2 (germline): SGHNT, YYREEE (reference sequence). The CDR3 sequence: CASSFAGSGQPQHF. The CDR3 DNA reads as TGTGCCAGCAGCTTCGCAGGGTCAGGGCAGCCCCAGCATTTT.

This chain links TRBV24-1 with TRBJ2-3; D perhaps matches TRBD2 (5 bases). Trimming shortened V by 4 bases and J by 8 bases, and 12 bases separated the two germline ends. Germline CDR1 reads KGHDR; CDR2 reads SFDVKD. This CDR3 is 13 amino acids long. The CDR3 nucleotides are TGTGCCACCAGTGACTCGGGGATTTCTACGCAGTATTTT. Protein product: CATSDSGISTQYF.

The V call is TRBV18, the J call TRBJ1-5, with D tentatively TRBD1 (5 bases). Germline lookup yields CDR1 KGHSH and CDR2 LQKENI. The CDR3 spans 13 residues. V was trimmed by 5 bases and J by 3 bases, leaving 8 bases between them. As DNA, the CDR3 is TGTGCCAGCTCAGACAGATTCAATCAGCCCCAGCATTTT. This sequence encodes CASSDRFNQPQHF.

V usage is TRBV30 and J usage is TRBJ2-7; the match to TRBD1 covers 7 bases. The CDR3 totals 14 residues. Germline loops: CDR1 GTSNPN, CDR2 SVGIG (reference sequence). The V segment lost 7 bases and the J segment 4 bases; nucleotides outside the gene matches: 13. As DNA, the CDR3 is TGTGCCTCGTCGTACAGGGGTCGGATTTACGAGCAGTACTTC. It encodes CASSYRGRIYEQYF.

This clone occurred a few times. The chain recombines TRBV30 with TRBJ2-2; weak D call: TRBD2 (5 bases). This CDR3 contains 15 residues. CDR1 and CDR2 (germline): GTSNPN, SVGIG (reference sequence). Trimming cost V 3 bases and J 2 bases, with 13 bases left between them. The CDR3 DNA reads TGTGCCTGGAGGATACGGACTCTTAACACCGGGGAGCTGTTTTTT. It codes for CAWRIRTLNTGELFF. The variable domain in full, completed from reference TRBV30 and TRBJ2-2, reads SQTIHQWPATLVQPVGSPLSLECTVEGTSNPNLYWYRQAAGRGLQLLFYSVGIGQISSEVPQNLSASRPQDRQFILSSKKLLLSDSGFYLCAWRIRTLNTGELFFGEGSRLTVL.

The chain combines TRBV11-3 with TRBJ2-3; TRBD2 agrees at 12 bases. The junction had 5 bases not matched to a gene; V was cut back by 5 bases and J by 2 bases. In germline, CDR1 is SGHNT, CDR2 YENEEA. The CDR3 length is 16 residues. The CDR3 coding sequence is TGTGCCAGCAGCCTGGGACTAGCGGGTTCCACAGATACGCAGTATTTT. Its translation: CASSLGLAGSTDTQYF.

This sequence joins TRBV6-5 and TRBJ2-7; TRBD2 might be the D (5 bases). Germline assignment: CDR1 MNHEY and CDR2 SVGAGI. V was pared by 0 bases and J by 3 bases, with 9 bases between. CDR3 length equals 14 residues. CDR3 region: CASSYSTRDYEQYF. The CDR3 DNA sequence: TGTGCCAGCAGTTACTCCACTAGAGACTACGAGCAGTACTTC.

The J gene is TRBJ1-1, the V gene TRBV5-4; weak D call: TRBD1 (5 bases). V lost 8 bases and J 1 base, leaving 21 bases between the germline ends. The CDR3 totals 16 residues. Germline CDR1 reads SGHNT; CDR2 reads YYREEE (reference sequence). CDR3 coding DNA: TGTGCCAGTGGGAGGGCAGGGCCCATTTCGAACACTGAAGCTTTCTTT. This gives the protein CASGRAGPISNTEAFF.

The V and J genes are TRBV9 and TRBJ2-5; 7 bases align to TRBD1. This CDR3 region has 13 residues. With V trimmed by 0 bases and J by 9 bases, 5 bases remained unmatched. The germline gives CDR1 SGDLS, CDR2 YYNGEE. The CDR3 region has the DNA TGTGCCAGCAGCGTAGACGAGGGGGCCCCCCAGTACTTC. Translating gives CASSVDEGAPQYF.